The 17 T cell receptor beta chains below come from one sample, sequenced in a study of a mutant IDH1 vaccine in newly diagnosed glioma. Some clones are missing from TCRdb's copy, which holds only in-frame ones; the method was immunoSEQ multiplex PCR. The table includes 40,000 to 55,000 clones, approximately 78% detected once. These receptors have no known antigen. Time point noted: week 5, during vaccination. Vaccination used 300 ug of mutant IDH1 20-mer peptide per dose, with topical imiquimod. The source was PBMCs, collected from a glioma patient whose treatment included an IDH1 peptide vaccine. The receptors stem from a man over 45 with glioma.

The rearrangement links TRBV6-6 to TRBJ1-5; D may be TRBD1 (5 bases). This CDR3 contains 14 residues. Trimming took off 7 bases at V and 0 bases at J, with 10 bases between the two ends. Germline V CDR1 and CDR2: MNHNY, SVGAGI (reference sequence). CDR3 loop: CASTRQNSNQPQHF. The CDR3 region has the DNA TGTGCCAGCACAAGACAGAATAGCAATCAGCCCCAGCATTTT.

The rearrangement joins TRBV30 to TRBJ2-7, with no clear D. The germline V gene encodes CDR1 GTSNPN and CDR2 SVGIG (reference sequence). This CDR3 contains 13 residues. The V end lost 0 bases, the J end lost 3 bases, and 9 bases lay between the germline ends. CDR3: CAWSVAWGYEQYF. Written as DNA, the CDR3 is TGTGCCTGGAGTGTAGCCTGGGGCTACGAGCAGTACTTC.

In this sample, this clone turned up a few times. The chain is built from TRBV2 and TRBJ1-1; D uncertain. Germline assignment: CDR1 SNHLY and CDR2 FYNNEI. The V end lost 7 bases, the J end lost 6 bases, and 15 bases lay between the germline ends. The CDR3 extends over 13 amino acids. The CDR3 protein is CASTLAVVPEAFF. The CDR3 region has the DNA TGTGCCAGCACTTTGGCCGTTGTCCCTGAAGCTTTCTTT.

The V and J genes are TRBV9 and TRBJ2-3, with D unresolved. CDR1 is SGDLS and CDR2 is YYNGEE in the germline V gene. Trimming cost V 0 bases and J 2 bases, with 7 bases left between them. The CDR3 contains 14 residues. CDR3 DNA: TGTGCCAGCAGCGTAGTCCCGGTCACAGATACGCAGTATTTT. It is translated as CASSVVPVTDTQYF.

The chain carries TRBV9 and TRBJ2-2, with D hard to call. The germline V gene encodes CDR1 SGDLS and CDR2 YYNGEE. V lost 0 bases to trimming and J lost 0 bases, with 9 bases between them. The CDR3 runs 16 residues. CDR3 DNA sequence: TGTGCCAGCAGCGTAGCCTGGGCCCCGAACACCGGGGAGCTGTTTTTT. It specifies CASSVAWAPNTGELFF.

The chain links TRBV7-3 to TRBJ2-3; D possibly matches TRBD1 or TRBD2 (5 bases each). Trimming removed 5 bases at V and 6 bases at J, with 12 bases between. The CDR3 totals 13 residues. Germline CDR1 is SGHTA and CDR2 is FQGTGA. Here the CDR3 reads CASSPGGDDTQYF. The CDR3 nucleotides are TGTGCCAGCAGCCCGGGTGGGGACGATACGCAGTATTTT. Using reference TRBV7-3 and TRBJ2-3 for the parts outside the CDR3, the full variable domain is GAGVSQTPSNKVTEKGKYVELRCDPISGHTALYWYRQSLGQGPEFLIYFQGTGAADDSGLPNDRFFAVRPEGSVSTLKIQRTERGDSAVYLCASSPGGDDTQYFGPGTRLTVL.

The V call is TRBV6-1, the J call TRBJ2-3, with no clear D. There are 14 residues in the CDR3. V gave up 4 bases and J gave up 2 bases, with 10 bases separating them. Germline V CDR1 and CDR2: MNHNS, SASEGT. The CDR3 DNA sequence: TGTGCCAGCAGTGCCCGGAGACACACAGATACGCAGTATTTT. Translating gives CASSARRHTDTQYF.

The table lists this clone with a count of one. The chain has TRBV5-1 and TRBJ2-3; the match to TRBD2 covers 8 bases. CDR3 length: 13 residues. Germline V gene sequence: CDR1 SGHRS, CDR2 YFSETQ. V lost 3 bases to trimming and J lost 4 bases; unmatched junction nucleotides: 1. The DNA of the CDR3 is TGCGCCAGCAGCTCGGGAGGGCCAGATACGCAGTATTTT. Translation gives CASSSGGPDTQYF.

The chain couples TRBV12-5 to TRBJ2-2; 7 nucleotides align to TRBD1. Trimming took 0 bases from V and 4 from J; bases not matched to a gene: 5. The germline V gene has CDR1 LGHNT and CDR2 FRNRAP. The CDR3 consists of 16 residues. The CDR3 loop is CASGLVLAGGTGELFF. CDR3 bases: TGTGCTAGTGGTTTGGTACTCGCAGGGGGCACCGGGGAGCTGTTTTTT.

The chain couples TRBV28 to TRBJ2-7, with TRBD1 identical over 8 bases. The CDR3 covers 14 residues. Looked up from germline, CDR1 is MDHEN and CDR2 is SYDVKM. V shed 6 bases and J 1 base; nucleotides not matched to a gene: 5. The CDR3 bases are TGTGCCAGCAGGGCCGGGACAGGTTCCTACGAGCAGTACTTC. Protein sequence: CASRAGTGSYEQYF.

The V and J genes are TRBV19 and TRBJ1-2, with D unclear. This CDR3 region has 14 residues. The V end lost 5 bases, the J end lost 6 bases, and 16 bases lay between the germline ends. The germline gives CDR1 LNHDA, CDR2 SQIVND (reference sequence). CDR3 nucleotide sequence: TGTGCCAGTAGTGTACCCCCAGGCAATCATGGCTACACCTTC. Protein product: CASSVPPGNHGYTF. The whole variable domain, remainder taken from reference TRBV19 and TRBJ1-2, is DGGITQSPKYLFRKEGQNVTLSCEQNLNHDAMYWYRQDPGQGLRLIYYSQIVNDFQKGDIAEGYSVSREKKESFPLTVTSAQKNPTAFYLCASSVPPGNHGYTFGSGTRLTVV.

V and J are TRBV4-2 and TRBJ2-7; 14 nucleotides align to TRBD2. This CDR3 has 17 amino acids. Per germline, CDR1 LGHNA and CDR2 YNFKEQ. V trimming: 8 bases; J trimming: 4 bases; junction bases outside the gene matches: 13. In DNA, the CDR3 is TGTGCCAGCCGGTATTCCGGGACTAGCGGGGGTGGATACGAGCAGTACTTC. Translation gives CASRYSGTSGGGYEQYF.

The gene calls are TRBV28 and TRBJ2-6; no clear D. The V gene lost 6 bases and the J gene lost 2 bases, with 8 bases spanning the gap. Germline loops: CDR1 MDHEN, CDR2 SYDVKM. This CDR3 is built from 14 residues. The CDR3 region has the DNA TGTGCCAGCAGCTCGACGGCTGGGGCCAACGTCCTGACTTTC. Its protein product is CASSSTAGANVLTF.

This clone was seen a single time. In nucleotides, the CDR3 is TGTGCCAGTAGTATCAGCTTGTCCTACGAGCAGTACTTC. Encoded protein: CASSISLSYEQYF. This sequence joins TRBV19 and TRBJ2-7; D uncertain. The V end lost 3 bases, the J end lost 1 base, and 7 bases lay between the germline ends. The CDR3 spans 13 residues. From germline, CDR1 is LNHDA and CDR2 SQIVND (reference sequence).

The J gene is TRBJ1-2, the V gene TRBV25-1; D not certain. This CDR3 contains 11 residues. V lost 3 bases to trimming and J lost 7 bases, with 6 bases between them. Germline CDR1 MGHDK, CDR2 SYGVNS. The CDR3 here is CASSDDRGYTF. In nucleotides, the CDR3 is TGTGCCAGCAGTGATGATCGTGGCTACACCTTC.

This rearrangement joins TRBV20-1 to TRBJ2-7; possibly TRBD1 for D (5 bases). The CDR3 has 11 amino acids. V lost 4 bases to trimming and J lost 4 bases, with 8 bases between them. Germline V gene sequence: CDR1 DFQATT, CDR2 SNEGSKA (reference sequence). This CDR3 reads CSAIREYEQYF. The CDR3 DNA reads TGCAGTGCTATCAGGGAATACGAGCAGTACTTC.

The chain carries TRBV4-1 and TRBJ1-4, with TRBD1 identical over 8 bases. The CDR3 extends over 16 amino acids. J lost 3 bases, V lost 3 bases, and 6 bases had no gene match. Germline values: CDR1 MGHRA, CDR2 YSYEKL. The CDR3, as DNA: TGCGCCAGCAGCCAGGGCAGGGGGCAGCCTAATGAAAAACTGTTTTTT. This codes for CASSQGRGQPNEKLFF.